This T cell receptor (beta chain) was sequenced in a study of cytomegalovirus exposure and HLA in healthy donors. This clone was found a few times. Its antigen remains unidentified. Findings and caveats of the study: Most sequenced TCRs were rare (though some public TCRs occurred in many donors).

PCR was performed using 60 Vbeta and 13 Jbeta primers. Repertoires were generated with immunoSEQ multiplex PCR, while TCRdb's copy carries only in-frame clones and drops some. The sample contains fewer than 250,000 clones, roughly 82% of which appear only once. Per the germline V gene, CDR1 is SGHNT and CDR2 is YYREEE (reference sequence). V lost 0 bases and J 2 bases, leaving 6 bases between the germline ends. The CDR3 covers 14 residues. Sequenced material: PBMCs. The chain combines TRBV5-4 with TRBJ1-3; no definite D call. The source of this sequence is a man aged 40-55 years in good health and CMV-seropositive. CDR3 sequence: CASSLGRAGNTIYF. For the CDR3, the DNA is TGTGCCAGCAGCTTGGGGAGGGCTGGAAACACCATATATTTT.